These 32 T cell receptor beta chains were all obtained from the same sample, sequenced in a study of technical replicates of blood from a few donors. TCRdb keeps only in-frame clones here, not all; method: immunoSEQ multiplex PCR. The table shows around 67,000 clones, with approximately 92% occurring only once. Sequencing was done on a sample of T cells isolated from PBMCs. The receptors originated from a human donor in good health.

V gene TRBV28 combines with J gene TRBJ2-1, with D perhaps matching TRBD1 (5 bases). Germline V CDR1 and CDR2: MDHEN, SYDVKM. The CDR3 loop spans 14 amino acids. V lost 3 bases, J lost 7 bases, and 13 bases lay in between. CDR3: CASSFDSLSNEQFF. In DNA form, the CDR3 reads TGTGCCAGCAGTTTTGACAGTCTGAGTAATGAGCAGTTCTTC.

The V call is TRBV2, the J call TRBJ1-2, with D maybe TRBD1 (6 bases). The germline V and J ends were trimmed by 4 bases and 3 bases, with 9 bases remaining between them. CDR3 size: 13 residues. CDR1 SNHLY and CDR2 FYNNEI come from the germline V gene. The chain's CDR3 is CASSGDNYYGYTF. In nucleotides, the CDR3 is TGTGCCAGCAGTGGGGACAACTACTATGGCTACACCTTC.

This CDR3 is CAISGEGNQPQHF. CDR3 nucleotide sequence: TGTGCCATCAGCGGGGAAGGCAATCAGCCCCAGCATTTT. The chain links TRBV10-3 to TRBJ1-5; no clear D gene. Trimming removed 6 bases from V and 2 bases from J, with 8 bases in between. CDR1 ENHRY and CDR2 SYGVKD come from the germline V gene. The CDR3 is 13 residues long.

The rearrangement joins TRBV30 to TRBJ1-5; D is ambiguous. Germline V gives CDR1 GTSNPN, CDR2 SVGIG (reference sequence). V gave up 3 bases and J gave up 0 bases, with 9 bases separating them. There are 14 residues in the CDR3. The CDR3 region is CAWSSGNSNQPQHF. DNA of the CDR3: TGTGCCTGGAGCTCGGGTAATAGCAATCAGCCCCAGCATTTT.

This clone was seen more than once but under ten times. The chain combines TRBV7-9 with TRBJ2-7; 11 nucleotides agree with TRBD2. The ends lost 5 bases at V and 3 bases at J; junction bases unmatched: 3. Looked up from germline, CDR1 is SEHNR and CDR2 is FQNEAQ (reference sequence). The CDR3 contains 14 residues. In DNA form, the CDR3 reads TGTGCCAGCAGCCTACTAGCGGGAGTCTACGAGCAGTACTTC. Protein sequence: CASSLLAGVYEQYF.

The V gene is TRBV9, the J gene TRBJ2-6; 7 bases line up with TRBD1. Germline loops: CDR1 SGDLS, CDR2 YYNGEE. CDR3 length: 16 amino acids. V lost 4 bases and J lost 0; bases outside the gene matches: 4. CDR3 amino acids: CASSPTGYSGANVLTF. As DNA, the CDR3 is TGTGCCAGCAGCCCGACAGGGTACTCTGGGGCCAACGTCCTGACTTTC.

This sequence joins TRBV5-8 and TRBJ1-5; the D gene is possibly TRBD1 (5 bases). From germline, CDR1 is SGHTS and CDR2 YDEGEE. The length of the CDR3 is 17 residues. V lost 4 bases, J lost 0 bases, and 17 bases lay in between. CDR3: CASSQSLFGHSNQPQHF. In DNA, the CDR3 is TGTGCCAGCAGCCAATCCCTCTTCGGACATAGCAATCAGCCCCAGCATTTT.

V and J are TRBV27 and TRBJ2-1, with 14 bases aligning to TRBD2. The germline CDR1 and CDR2 sequences are MNHEY and SMNVEV (reference sequence). This CDR3 is built from 16 residues. Trimming removed 5 bases from V and 9 bases from J; junction bases left unmatched: 9. The CDR3 loop reads CASSTPGTSGSLEQFF. CDR3 nucleotide sequence: TGTGCCAGCAGTACACCCGGGACTAGCGGGAGCCTTGAGCAGTTCTTC.

The chain employs TRBV9 and TRBJ1-2; tentatively, D is TRBD1 (6 bases). Deletions cut 3 bases from V and 3 bases from J, with 9 bases between. The length of the CDR3 is 13 residues. CDR1 SGDLS and CDR2 YYNGEE come from the germline V gene. The CDR3: CASSEGGYYGYTF. CDR3 nucleotides: TGTGCCAGCAGCGAGGGGGGGTACTATGGCTACACCTTC.

This chain links TRBV5-4 with TRBJ2-3; D gene ambiguous. Germline CDR1 is SGHNT and CDR2 is YYREEE (reference sequence). The germline V and J ends were trimmed by 2 bases and 0 bases, with 13 bases remaining between them. The CDR3 is 16 amino acids. The chain's CDR3 is CASSFSNFGSTDTQYF. CDR3 sequence (DNA): TGTGCCAGCAGCTTTTCAAATTTCGGTAGCACAGATACGCAGTATTTT.

The chain is built from TRBV7-3 and TRBJ2-7; D is possibly TRBD2 (5 bases). The length of the CDR3 is 18 residues. The V and J ends lost 1 base and 3 bases respectively, with 22 bases between them. The V gene's germline CDR1 is SGHTA and CDR2 FQGTGA. The CDR3 DNA follows: TGTGCCAGCAGCTTAATAGGGTTAGCGAAGATCTTAGACTACGAGCAGTACTTC. Protein product: CASSLIGLAKILDYEQYF.

V usage is TRBV6-1 and J usage is TRBJ1-2; weak D call: TRBD1 (6 bases). The CDR3 contains 14 residues. Germline lookup yields CDR1 MNHNS and CDR2 SASEGT. Trimming removed 2 bases at V and 6 bases at J, with 13 bases between. CDR3 DNA sequence: TGTGCCAGCAGTGAATATGTCAGGGGAGATGGCTACACCTTC. Its protein product is CASSEYVRGDGYTF.

The count of this clone is one. The chain recombines TRBV6-1 with TRBJ2-7; tentatively, D is TRBD2 (6 bases). The germline V gene has CDR1 MNHNS and CDR2 SASEGT. Trimming removed 2 bases from V and 3 bases from J, with 11 bases in between. The length of the CDR3 is 14 residues. This chain's CDR3 is CASSERDFLYEQYF. CDR3 nucleotides: TGTGCCAGCAGTGAAAGGGACTTCCTCTACGAGCAGTACTTC.

The chain couples TRBV5-1 to TRBJ2-1; the match to TRBD2 covers 7 bases. J lost 5 bases, V lost 4 bases, and 12 bases had no gene match. The germline V gene encodes CDR1 SGHRS and CDR2 YFSETQ. CDR3 length equals 16 residues. CDR3 bases: TGCGCCAGCAGCCCAACACTAGCGACGAGGGACAATGAGCAGTTCTTC. It codes for CASSPTLATRDNEQFF.

The gene calls are TRBV4-1 and TRBJ2-7; D is unresolved. V lost 4 bases to trimming and J lost 3 bases, with 16 bases between them. The CDR3 totals 15 residues. Germline V lookup: CDR1 MGHRA, CDR2 YSYEKL. The CDR3 sequence is CASSPSGLLIYEQYF. The DNA for the CDR3 is TGCGCCAGCAGCCCTTCAGGTCTACTCATCTACGAGCAGTACTTC.

CDR3 sequence reads: CASSSLPTDTQYF. The CDR3 DNA is TGTGCCAGCAGCTCCCTCCCCACAGATACGCAGTATTTT. This chain connects TRBV7-2 to TRBJ2-3; D remains unclear. This CDR3 spans 13 amino acids. The V and J ends lost 4 bases and 2 bases respectively, with 7 bases between them. CDR1 SGHTA and CDR2 FQGNSA come from the germline V gene.

The chain has TRBV29-1 and TRBJ2-6; the D is unclear. The CDR3 runs to 16 residues. CDR1 and CDR2 (germline): SQVTM, ANQGSEA. The ends were cut back, 3 bases at V and 0 bases at J, with 12 bases in the middle. The CDR3 coding sequence is TGCAGCGTTGAGAGACAAACCTTCTCTGGGGCCAACGTCCTGACTTTC. Its protein product is CSVERQTFSGANVLTF. Full variable domain (outside the CDR3, taken from reference TRBV29-1 and TRBJ2-6): SAVISQKPSRDICQRGTSLTIQCQVDSQVTMMFWYRQQPGQSLTLIATANQGSEATYESGFVIDKFPISRPNLTFSTLTVSNMSPEDSSIYLCSVERQTFSGANVLTFGAGSRLTVL.

The CDR3 bases are TGTGCCAGCGGTCGGACCGGGGAGCTGTTTTTT. Protein: CASGRTGELFF. V gene TRBV6-6 combines with J gene TRBJ2-2; D uncertain. Germline V CDR1 and CDR2: MNHNY, SVGAGI (reference sequence). This CDR3 comprises 11 residues. V was cut by 8 bases and J by 5 bases, with 6 bases left in between.

The chain has TRBV11-3 and TRBJ2-5, with TRBD2 identical over 8 bases. J gave up 7 bases and V 5 bases, and 6 bases lay outside the gene matches. In germline, CDR1 is SGHNT, CDR2 YENEEA. The CDR3 has 13 residues. CDR3 in DNA: TGTGCCAGCAGCAATAGCGGGATTGGGACCCAGTACTTC. Amino acids: CASSNSGIGTQYF. The whole variable domain, remainder taken from reference TRBV11-3 and TRBJ2-5, is EAGVVQSPRYKIIEKKQPVAFWCNPISGHNTLYWYLQNLGQGPELLIRYENEEAVDDSQLPKDRFSAERLKGVDSTLKIQPAELGDSAVYLCASSNSGIGTQYFGPGTRLLVL.

The CDR3 protein is CASSLGLSYEQYF. The CDR3 nucleotides read TGTGCCAGCAGCTTAGGACTCTCCTACGAGCAGTACTTC. The gene calls are TRBV7-6 and TRBJ2-7; no firm D call. V was pared by 1 base and J by 0 bases, with 4 bases between. The V gene's germline CDR1 is SGHVS and CDR2 FNYEAQ. This CDR3 is 13 amino acids long.

The chain combines TRBV9 with TRBJ1-3; D is possibly TRBD1 (6 bases). The CDR3 is 16 amino acids. The germline V and J ends were trimmed by 4 bases and 2 bases, with 16 bases remaining between them. The germline V gene has CDR1 SGDLS and CDR2 YYNGEE. CDR3 in amino acids: CASSTSTGTTGNTIYF. As DNA, the CDR3 is TGTGCCAGCAGCACCTCAACCGGGACAACTGGAAACACCATATATTTT.

The chain has TRBV5-1 and TRBJ1-1; D remains unclear. The V gene's germline CDR1 is SGHRS and CDR2 YFSETQ. V lost 0 bases to trimming and J lost 6 bases, with 12 bases between them. The CDR3 totals 14 residues. The CDR3 sequence: CASSLDSRTAEAFF. DNA for the CDR3: TGCGCCAGCAGCTTGGACAGCCGAACGGCTGAAGCTTTCTTT.

V and J are TRBV29-1 and TRBJ2-1, with D maybe TRBD1 (6 bases). The V gene's germline CDR1 is SQVTM and CDR2 ANQGSEA. There are 15 residues in the CDR3. The V and J ends lost 6 bases and 2 bases respectively, with 17 bases between them. DNA of the CDR3: TGCAGCGTCGCAAGACAGGTTACTACCTACAATGAGCAGTTCTTC. It specifies CSVARQVTTYNEQFF.

The V gene is TRBV9, the J gene TRBJ2-3; TRBD2 aligns across 7 bases. CDR3 length: 16 residues. The germline CDR1 and CDR2 sequences are SGDLS and YYNGEE. J was trimmed by 4 bases and V by 0 bases; bases with no gene match: 8. The CDR3 DNA sequence: TGTGCCAGCAGCGTAGGGGCGGGAGAAGGGGCAGATACGCAGTATTTT. This encodes CASSVGAGEGADTQYF.

This chain links TRBV7-2 with TRBJ1-1; 7 positions match TRBD1. Germline lookup yields CDR1 SGHTA and CDR2 FQGNSA. The trim removed 3 bases at V and 3 bases at J, leaving 7 bases unmatched. The CDR3 contains 15 residues. CDR3 bases: TGTGCCAGCAGCTTTGTGACAGGGCTGGACACTGAAGCTTTCTTT. Amino acids: CASSFVTGLDTEAFF.

The V gene is TRBV6-5, the J gene TRBJ2-2; D perhaps matches TRBD1 (6 bases). Germline-derived CDR1 and CDR2 are MNHEY and SVGAGI. The length of the CDR3 is 13 residues. Trimming pared 7 bases from V and 7 bases from J, leaving 13 bases between. This chain's CDR3 is CASKQGYIGELFF. DNA for the CDR3: TGTGCCAGCAAACAGGGATATATCGGGGAGCTGTTTTTT.

This chain connects TRBV4-3 to TRBJ1-2; 7 nucleotides match TRBD1. Germline trimming cut 0 bases from V and 4 bases from J; bases unmatched to any gene: 5. The V gene's germline CDR1 is LGHNA and CDR2 YSLEER. This CDR3 has 15 amino acids. The CDR3 spells CASSQDRGQFYGYTF. In nucleotides, the CDR3 is TGCGCCAGCAGCCAAGATAGGGGACAGTTCTATGGCTACACCTTC.

V and J are TRBV15 and TRBJ2-2; maybe TRBD1 (6 bases). The CDR3 has 14 amino acids. Trimming pared 6 bases from V and 2 bases from J, leaving 10 bases between. Germline V gene data show CDR1 as LNHNV and CDR2 as YYDKDF (reference sequence). As DNA, the CDR3 is TGTGCCACCAGACCGGGACAAAACACCGGGGAGCTGTTTTTT. It codes for CATRPGQNTGELFF.

This chain connects TRBV12-5 to TRBJ2-7; no clear D. V lost 0 bases and J 9 bases, leaving 6 bases between the germline ends. The germline gives CDR1 LGHNT, CDR2 FRNRAP. The CDR3 contains 11 residues. The CDR3 DNA is TGTGCTAGTGGTTTGGTTAATGTGCAGTACTTC. Translating gives CASGLVNVQYF.

DNA of the CDR3: TGTGCCAGCTCCGGACAGGGGTTCGACGAGCAGTACTTC. This encodes CASSGQGFDEQYF. J is TRBJ2-7 and V is TRBV6-5, with 9 bases that match TRBD1. Germline V gene lookup returns CDR1 MNHEY and CDR2 SVGAGI. V was clipped by 8 bases and J by 5 bases; unmatched bases: 7. The CDR3 is 13 residues long.

The chain uses TRBV9 and TRBJ2-1; 12 bases line up with TRBD2. This CDR3 region has 18 residues. With V trimmed by 0 bases and J by 10 bases, 14 bases remained unmatched. Looked up from germline, CDR1 is SGDLS and CDR2 is YYNGEE. The CDR3 bases are TGTGCCAGCAGCGTAGATGGGTCTAGACTAGCGGGAGCGTGGGAGCAGTTCTTC. Translation: CASSVDGSRLAGAWEQFF.

J is TRBJ2-1 and V is TRBV13; no definite D call. The CDR3 has 12 residues. V shed 5 bases and J shed 10 bases, with 12 bases lying between them. The V gene's germline CDR1 is PRHDT and CDR2 FYEKMQ (reference sequence). In DNA form, the CDR3 reads TGTGCCAGCAGCCTAACGCCCGGGGAGCAGTTCTTC. Residues: CASSLTPGEQFF.